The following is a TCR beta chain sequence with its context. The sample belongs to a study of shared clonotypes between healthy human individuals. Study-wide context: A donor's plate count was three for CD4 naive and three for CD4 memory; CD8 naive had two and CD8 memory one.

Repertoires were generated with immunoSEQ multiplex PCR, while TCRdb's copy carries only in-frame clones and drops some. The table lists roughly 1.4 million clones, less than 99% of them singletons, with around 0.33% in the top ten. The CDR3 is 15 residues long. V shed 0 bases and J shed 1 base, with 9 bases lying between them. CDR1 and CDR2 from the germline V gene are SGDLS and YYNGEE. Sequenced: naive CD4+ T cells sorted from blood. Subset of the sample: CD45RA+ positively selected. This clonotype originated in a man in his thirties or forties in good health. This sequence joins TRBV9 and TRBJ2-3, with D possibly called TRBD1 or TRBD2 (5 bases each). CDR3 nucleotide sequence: TGTGCCAGCAGCGTAGAGACGGGGCGCACAGATACGCAGTATTTT. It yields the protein CASSVETGRTDTQYF.